This T cell receptor (beta chain) was retrieved from a study of T cell changes during pregnancy in multiple sclerosis. Assay used: immunoSEQ multiplex PCR; TCRdb lists only in-frame clones, some missing. The sample gives 91,000 or so clones, around 92% of which show up once; 2% to 2.5% is in the top ten. CDR1 and CDR2 from the germline V gene are SGHVT and SQSDAQ. The CDR3 is made up of 12 amino acids. The V and J ends lost 4 bases and 4 bases respectively, with 7 bases between them. A few counts support this clone. The chain carries TRBV7-4 and TRBJ1-1; D call uncertain. The sample was peripheral blood, taken after pregnancy. The TCR was taken from a female donor with multiple sclerosis, enrolled in a pregnancy study. The CDR3 nucleotides are TGTGCCAGCAGCTCCAGGCCCACTGAAGCTTTCTTT. This translates into CASSSRPTEAFF.